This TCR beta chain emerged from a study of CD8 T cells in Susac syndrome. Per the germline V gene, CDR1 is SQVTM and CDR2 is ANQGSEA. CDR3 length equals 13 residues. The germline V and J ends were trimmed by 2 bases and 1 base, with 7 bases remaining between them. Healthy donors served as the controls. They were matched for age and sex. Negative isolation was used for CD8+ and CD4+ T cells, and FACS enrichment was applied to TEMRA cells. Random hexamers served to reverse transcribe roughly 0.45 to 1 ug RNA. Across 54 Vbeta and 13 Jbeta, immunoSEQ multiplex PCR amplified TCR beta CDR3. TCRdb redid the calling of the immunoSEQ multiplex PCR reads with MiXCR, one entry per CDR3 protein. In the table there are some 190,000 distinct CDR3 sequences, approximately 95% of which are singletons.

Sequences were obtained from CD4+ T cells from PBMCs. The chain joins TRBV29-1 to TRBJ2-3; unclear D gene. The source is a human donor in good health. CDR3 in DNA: TGCAGCGTTGAAAGGCAGGGCACAGATACGCAGTATTTT. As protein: CSVERQGTDTQYF.